This TCR beta chain came from a study of OX40 agonist ivuxolimab in advanced cancers. Using immunoSEQ multiplex PCR, the repertoire was profiled, and TCRdb retains in-frame clones only, with some absent. The table records under 25,000 clones, approximately 87% of them present only once. Regarding the study as a whole: The study did not work out the antigen specificity of the expanded peripheral T cells.

With regard to this clone: What it binds is not known.

The CDR3 has 14 amino acids. CDR1 and CDR2 (germline): MRHNA, SNTAGT. V lost 0 bases and J lost 3, with 5 bases in between. The sequence derives from an adult with an advanced solid tumor such as melanoma, head and neck, liver or kidney cancer. The chain links TRBV6-4 to TRBJ2-2, with D uncertain. The sample here was CD4+ or CD8+ T cells sorted from blood, taken in a trial of the OX40 agonist ivuxolimab. The CDR3 bases are TGTGCCAGCAGTGACTCGATTCACACCGGGGAGCTGTTTTTT. Translating it yields CASSDSIHTGELFF.